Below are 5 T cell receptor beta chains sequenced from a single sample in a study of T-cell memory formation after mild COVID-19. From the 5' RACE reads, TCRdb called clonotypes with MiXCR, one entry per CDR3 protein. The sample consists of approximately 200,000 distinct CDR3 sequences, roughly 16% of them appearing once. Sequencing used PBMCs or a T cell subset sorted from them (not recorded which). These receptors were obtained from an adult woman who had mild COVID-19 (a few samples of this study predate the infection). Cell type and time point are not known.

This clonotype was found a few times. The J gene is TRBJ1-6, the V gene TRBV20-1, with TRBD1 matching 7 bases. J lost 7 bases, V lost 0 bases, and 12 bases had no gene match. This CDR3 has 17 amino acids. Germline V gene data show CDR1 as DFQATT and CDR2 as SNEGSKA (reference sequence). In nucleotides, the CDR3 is TGCAGTGCTAGAGATGCTGGGGAGGGGGCGTCCAATTCACCCCTCCACTTT. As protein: CSARDAGEGASNSPLHF.

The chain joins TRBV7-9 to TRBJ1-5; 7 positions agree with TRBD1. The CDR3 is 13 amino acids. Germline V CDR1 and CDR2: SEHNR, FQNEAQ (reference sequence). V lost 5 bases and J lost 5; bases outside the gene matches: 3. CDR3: CASSHDRDQPQHF. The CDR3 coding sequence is TGTGCCAGCAGCCACGACAGGGATCAGCCCCAGCATTTT.

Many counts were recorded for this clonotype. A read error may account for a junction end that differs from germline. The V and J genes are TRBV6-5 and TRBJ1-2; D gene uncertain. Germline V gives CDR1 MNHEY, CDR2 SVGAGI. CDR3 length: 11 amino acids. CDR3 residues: CASSSGGGYTF. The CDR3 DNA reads TGCGCCAGCAGCTCGGGTGGTGGCTACACCTTC.

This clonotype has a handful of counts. The CDR3 nucleotides read TGTGCCAGCAGCTTGGGTGGGACAACGGAGACCCAGTACTTC. Translation gives CASSLGGTTETQYF. The genes are TRBV5-6 and TRBJ2-5; D might be TRBD1 (6 bases). CDR3 length equals 14 residues. The V end was cut by 0 bases, the J end by 5 bases, with 11 bases between. Germline V gene data show CDR1 as SGHDT and CDR2 as YYEEEE. The full variable domain, in which reference TRBV5-6 and TRBJ2-5 provide the parts outside the CDR3, is DAGVTQSPTHLIKTRGQQVTLRCSPKSGHDTVSWYQQALGQGPQFIFQYYEEEERQRGNFPDRFSGHQFPNYSSELNVNALLLGDSALYLCASSLGGTTETQYFGPGTRLLVL.

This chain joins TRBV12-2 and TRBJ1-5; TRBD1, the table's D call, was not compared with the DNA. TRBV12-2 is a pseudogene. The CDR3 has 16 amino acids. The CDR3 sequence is CASRSRRERRNQPQHF. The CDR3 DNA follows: TGTGCAAGTCGCTCCCGCAGGGAAAGGCGCAATCAGCCCCAGCATTTT.